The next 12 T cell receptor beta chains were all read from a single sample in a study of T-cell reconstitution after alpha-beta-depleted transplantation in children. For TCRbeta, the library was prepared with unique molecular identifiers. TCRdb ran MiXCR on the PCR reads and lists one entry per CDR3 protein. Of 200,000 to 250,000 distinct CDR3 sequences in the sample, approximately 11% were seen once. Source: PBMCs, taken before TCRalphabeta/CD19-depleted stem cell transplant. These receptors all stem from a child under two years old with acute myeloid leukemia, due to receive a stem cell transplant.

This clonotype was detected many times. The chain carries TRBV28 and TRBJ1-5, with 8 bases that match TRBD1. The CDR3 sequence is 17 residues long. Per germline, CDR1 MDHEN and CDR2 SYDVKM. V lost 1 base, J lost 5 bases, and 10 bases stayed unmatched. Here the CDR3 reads CASSLFLRTGRYQPQHF. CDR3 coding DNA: TGTGCCAGCAGTTTATTTCTCCGGACAGGGCGTTATCAGCCCCAGCATTTT.

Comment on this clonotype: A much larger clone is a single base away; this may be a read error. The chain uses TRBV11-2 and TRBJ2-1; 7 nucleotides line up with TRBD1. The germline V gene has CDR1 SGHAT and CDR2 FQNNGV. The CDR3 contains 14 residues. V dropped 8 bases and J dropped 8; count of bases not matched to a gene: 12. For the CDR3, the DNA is TGTGCCAGCCGCTCGACAGGGCCGGAGGATGAGCAGTTCTTC. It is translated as CASRSTGPEDEQFF.

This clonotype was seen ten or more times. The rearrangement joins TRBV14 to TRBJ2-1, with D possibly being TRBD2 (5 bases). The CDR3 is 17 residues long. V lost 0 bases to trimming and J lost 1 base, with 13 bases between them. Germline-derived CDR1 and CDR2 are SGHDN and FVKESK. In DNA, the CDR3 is TGTGCCAGCAGCCAAGAAGGAACAAGCGGATCCTACAATGAGCAGTTCTTC. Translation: CASSQEGTSGSYNEQFF.

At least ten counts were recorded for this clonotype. CDR3 sequence reads: CASVPGKWTEAFF. DNA of the CDR3: TGCGCCAGCGTGCCAGGGAAATGGACTGAAGCTTTCTTT. The chain joins TRBV10-2 to TRBJ1-1; a possible D gene is TRBD1 (5 bases). The CDR3 runs 13 residues. With 8 bases removed from V and 5 bases from J, the gap between germline ends came to 15 bases. Germline V gene sequence: CDR1 WSHSY, CDR2 SAAADI.

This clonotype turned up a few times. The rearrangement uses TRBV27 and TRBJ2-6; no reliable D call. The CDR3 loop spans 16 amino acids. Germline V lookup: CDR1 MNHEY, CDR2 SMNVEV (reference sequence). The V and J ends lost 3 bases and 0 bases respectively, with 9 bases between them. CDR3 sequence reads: CASSFLRVSGANVLTF. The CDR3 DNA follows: TGTGCCAGCAGTTTTTTAAGGGTCTCTGGGGCCAACGTCCTGACTTTC.

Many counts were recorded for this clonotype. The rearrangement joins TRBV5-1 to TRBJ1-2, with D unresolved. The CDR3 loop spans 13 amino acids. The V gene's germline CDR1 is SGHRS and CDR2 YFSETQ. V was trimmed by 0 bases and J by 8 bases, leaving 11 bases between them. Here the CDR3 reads CASSLEGNLGYTF. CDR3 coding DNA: TGCGCCAGCAGCTTGGAAGGGAACCTGGGCTACACCTTC.

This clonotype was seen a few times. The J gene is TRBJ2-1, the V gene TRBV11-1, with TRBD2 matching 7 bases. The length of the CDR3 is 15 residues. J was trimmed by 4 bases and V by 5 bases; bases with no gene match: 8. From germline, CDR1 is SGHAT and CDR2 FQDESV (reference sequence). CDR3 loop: CASSASGTSYNEQFF. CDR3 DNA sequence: TGTGCCAGCAGCGCGAGCGGGACGTCTTACAATGAGCAGTTCTTC.

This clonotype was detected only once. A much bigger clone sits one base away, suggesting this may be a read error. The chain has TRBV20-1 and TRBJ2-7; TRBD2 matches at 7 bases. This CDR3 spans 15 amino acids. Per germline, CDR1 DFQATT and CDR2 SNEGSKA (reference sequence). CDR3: CSAGPLAAYRDELYF. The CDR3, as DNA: TGCAGTGCCGGCCCTCTAGCGGCGTATCGCGACGAGCTGTACTTC.

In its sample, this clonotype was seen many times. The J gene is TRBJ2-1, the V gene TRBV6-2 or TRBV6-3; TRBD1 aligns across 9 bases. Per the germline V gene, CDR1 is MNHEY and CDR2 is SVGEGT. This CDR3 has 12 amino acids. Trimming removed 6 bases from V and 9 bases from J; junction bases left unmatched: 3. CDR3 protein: CASSGQGIEQFF. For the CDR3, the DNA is TGTGCCAGCAGCGGACAGGGGATTGAGCAGTTCTTC.

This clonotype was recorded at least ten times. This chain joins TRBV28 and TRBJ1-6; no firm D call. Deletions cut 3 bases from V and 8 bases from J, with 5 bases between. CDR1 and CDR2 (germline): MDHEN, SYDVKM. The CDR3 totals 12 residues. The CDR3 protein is CASSLTHSPLHF. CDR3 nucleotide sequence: TGTGCCAGCAGTTTGACGCATTCACCCCTCCACTTT.

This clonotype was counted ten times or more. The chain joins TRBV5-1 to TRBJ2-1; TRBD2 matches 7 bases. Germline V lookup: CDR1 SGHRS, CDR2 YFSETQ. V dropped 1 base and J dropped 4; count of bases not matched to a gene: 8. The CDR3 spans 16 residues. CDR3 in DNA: TGCGCCAGCAGCTTGATTAGCGGGTTAAGTTACAATGAGCAGTTCTTC. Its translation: CASSLISGLSYNEQFF.

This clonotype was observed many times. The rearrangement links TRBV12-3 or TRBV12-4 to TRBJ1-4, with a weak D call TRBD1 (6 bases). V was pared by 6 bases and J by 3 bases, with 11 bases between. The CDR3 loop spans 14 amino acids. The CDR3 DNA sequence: TGTGCCAGCAGCCCACAGGGCTCTAATGAAAAACTGTTTTTT. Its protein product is CASSPQGSNEKLFF.